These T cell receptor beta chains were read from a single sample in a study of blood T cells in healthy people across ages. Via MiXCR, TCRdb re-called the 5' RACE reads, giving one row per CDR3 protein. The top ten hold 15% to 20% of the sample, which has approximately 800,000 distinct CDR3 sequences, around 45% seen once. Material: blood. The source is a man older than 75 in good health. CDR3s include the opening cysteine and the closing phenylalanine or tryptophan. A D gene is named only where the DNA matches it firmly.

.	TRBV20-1	CSAWRGGNEQYF
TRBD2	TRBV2	CASSEREDGEQYF
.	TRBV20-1	CSARDDFAGSYKQSF
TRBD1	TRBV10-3	CAISGDRGDQETQYF
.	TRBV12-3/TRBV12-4	CASSLGRGRPDFDEKLFF
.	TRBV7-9	CASSPPDFSYEQYF
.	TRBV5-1	CASRETGLTDTQYF
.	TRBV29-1	CSVGKVPGGKEQFF
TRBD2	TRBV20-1	CSASGTSGRSYNEQYF
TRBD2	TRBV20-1	CSARYPGLAVNNEQFF
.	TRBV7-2	CASSARNGVGLGSSYEQYF
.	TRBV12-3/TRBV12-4	CASSYGFTGELFF
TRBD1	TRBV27	CASSPRRGRNNEQFF
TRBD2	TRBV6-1	CASRPETSGLNQYEQYF
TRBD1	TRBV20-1	CGARRGTVGQETQYF
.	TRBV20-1	CSARRGWDTEAFF
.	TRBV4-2	CASSQDLTYGYTF
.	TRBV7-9	CASSLVARGTSYEQFF
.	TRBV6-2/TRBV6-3	CASSYQNRATDTRYF
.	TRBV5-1	CASSPRGVGTEAFF
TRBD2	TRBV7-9	CASSLLGLATNEQYF
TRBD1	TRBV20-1	CSAIRDRGQGQPQHF
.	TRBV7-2	CASSARMRGGGEQYF
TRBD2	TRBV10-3	CAISPWGAGVVNNEQFF
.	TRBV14	CASSQSPRGTGELFF
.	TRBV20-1	CSASEGPNIQYF
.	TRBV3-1	CASSQEERWNTDTQYF
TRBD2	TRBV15	CATSRDHSGGTFGEQFF